This entry concerns a single T cell receptor beta chain. Its antigen is currently unknown. The read terminates 3 residues ahead of where the CDR3 ends, so the germline J gene completes it. The record originates from a study of Tregs in tolerant kidney transplant recipients. The V gene's germline CDR1 is SGDLS and CDR2 YYNGEE. The CDR3 consists of 17 residues. V was pared by 4 bases and J by 2 bases, with 10 bases of the junction left unmatched. Sequencing was performed with immunoSEQ multiplex PCR; in TCRdb, only in-frame clones are kept and a portion is missing. There are some 22,000 clones in the sample, with over 4% held by the top ten. Recipients received nonmyeloablative bone marrow transplants from related graft donors, with transient mixed chimerism. Unstimulated regulatory T cells (CD4+CD25+CD127-), CD4+CD25- non-regulatory cells, CD4 and CD8 cells were FACS-sorted from thawed PBMCs. Broader study findings: For some patients, primers changed over time, blocking nucleotide-level comparison. No direct test of biological reproducibility was done here. Expanding Tregs on activated donor B cells appeared to best identify donor-specific TCRbeta clones.

The clonotype comes from a human patient who received a combined kidney and bone marrow transplant. Some T cells may be transferred from the graft donor. The specimen comprised CD4+ T cells from blood (PBMCs), sampled 6 months after the transplant. The chain links TRBV9 to TRBJ2-3; 10 nucleotides agree with TRBD2. CDR3 bases read: TGTGCCAGCAGCCCCCGGTGGGGGACTAGCGACACAGATACG. It codes for CASSPRWGTSDTDT. The full CDR3 protein reads CASSPRWGTSDTDTQYF.